The 30 T cell receptor beta chains reported below all come from one sample, sequenced in a study of blood T cells in healthy people across ages. With a J-beta primer mix and a sample-barcoded 5' primer, a second PCR ran roughly 6 to 11 cycles. TCRdb independently ran MiXCR on the 5' RACE reads; one entry per CDR3 protein. The table shows approximately 1.5 million distinct CDR3 sequences, with roughly 43% occurring only once. The specimen sequenced was blood. Every receptor here comes from a woman younger than 35 in good health.

The chain employs TRBV20-1 and TRBJ2-5, with D possibly matching TRBD2 (5 bases). Germline CDR1 and CDR2: DFQATT and SNEGSKA (reference sequence). With 6 bases removed from V and 1 base from J, the gap between germline ends came to 12 bases. This CDR3 has 13 amino acids. The CDR3 loop is CSATPSSQETQYF. In DNA form, the CDR3 reads TGCAGTGCAACCCCTAGCAGCCAAGAGACCCAGTACTTC.

This chain links TRBV20-1 with TRBJ2-3; D is perhaps TRBD2 (5 bases). Germline lookup yields CDR1 DFQATT and CDR2 SNEGSKA (reference sequence). Trimming removed 0 bases from V and 9 bases from J, with 10 bases in between. This CDR3 has 12 residues. The CDR3: CSARDSPGTQYF. The CDR3 bases are TGCAGTGCTAGAGATTCACCGGGGACGCAGTATTTT.

A single count supports this clonotype. J is TRBJ2-7 and V is TRBV7-2, with D perhaps assigned TRBD1 or TRBD2 (5 bases each). Germline V gives CDR1 SGHTA, CDR2 FQGNSA. The germline V and J ends were trimmed by 2 bases and 7 bases, with 12 bases remaining between them. This CDR3 is 13 amino acids long. This chain's CDR3 is CASSLQRDGEQYF. In DNA, the CDR3 is TGTGCCAGCAGCTTACAGAGGGACGGGGAGCAGTACTTC.

This clonotype came up a few times. For the CDR3, the DNA is TGTGCTAGTGGTCGGGGGCTGACCGGGGAGCTGTTTTTT. Its translation: CASGRGLTGELFF. The J gene is TRBJ2-2, the V gene TRBV12-5, with D perhaps matching TRBD1 or TRBD2 (6 bases each). CDR1 LGHNT and CDR2 FRNRAP come from the germline V gene. V was trimmed by 5 bases and J by 5 bases, leaving 9 bases between them. This CDR3 comprises 13 residues.

The V and J genes are TRBV11-1 and TRBJ2-5; TRBD1 aligns across 7 bases. V shed 5 bases, J shed 2 bases, and the junction held 5 bases outside the gene matches. The CDR3 has 14 amino acids. Germline V gene data show CDR1 as SGHAT and CDR2 as FQDESV (reference sequence). The CDR3 region is CASSDRQGQETQYF. In DNA, the CDR3 is TGTGCCAGCAGCGACCGACAGGGTCAAGAGACCCAGTACTTC.

The chain has TRBV20-1 and TRBJ2-1; D remains unclear. This CDR3 is 12 amino acids long. V lost 3 bases to trimming and J lost 2 bases, with 5 bases between them. The germline CDR1 and CDR2 sequences are DFQATT and SNEGSKA (reference sequence). The CDR3 loop is CSASAPYNEQFF. CDR3 bases: TGCAGTGCTAGCGCACCCTACAATGAGCAGTTCTTC.

This rearrangement joins TRBV27 to TRBJ2-7, with 10 bases identical to TRBD2. J gave up 2 bases and V 2 bases, and 12 bases lay outside the gene matches. CDR1 and CDR2 from the germline V gene are MNHEY and SMNVEV (reference sequence). This CDR3 spans 18 amino acids. The CDR3 sequence: CASSLPKPGLASPYEQYF. The CDR3, as DNA: TGTGCCAGCAGTTTACCAAAGCCGGGACTAGCGAGCCCCTACGAGCAGTACTTC.

V gene TRBV20-1 combines with J gene TRBJ1-1; a weak D match, TRBD1 (5 bases). CDR1 and CDR2 (germline): DFQATT, SNEGSKA (reference sequence). The CDR3 loop spans 15 amino acids. With 2 bases removed from V and 0 bases from J, the gap between germline ends came to 13 bases. The CDR3 DNA is TGCAGTGCTAGAATAGACAGCCTCATGAACACTGAAGCTTTCTTT. Its protein is CSARIDSLMNTEAFF.

There are many counts of this clonotype. This may be a read error: a much more frequent sequence differs by one nucleotide. The chain employs TRBV29-1 and TRBJ2-7, with 8 bases fitting TRBD2. Looked up from germline, CDR1 is SQVTM and CDR2 is ANQGSEA. Trimming cost V 0 bases and J 7 bases; bases outside gene matches: 11. This CDR3 has 15 residues. CDR3 loop: CSVEDRLAINNEQYF. In DNA, the CDR3 is TGCAGCGTTGAAGACAGACTAGCGATAAACAATGAGCAGTACTTC.

The chain couples TRBV12-3 or TRBV12-4 to TRBJ2-5, with 8 bases identical to TRBD2. The CDR3 has 12 residues. V lost 6 bases and J lost 11; bases outside the gene matches: 8. CDR3 coding DNA: TGTGCCAGCAGGACTAGCGCAAGTGAGCAGTACTTC. Protein product: CASRTSASEQYF.

This chain joins TRBV29-1 and TRBJ2-3, with 8 bases that match TRBD1. Per germline, CDR1 SQVTM and CDR2 ANQGSEA. The ends lost 3 bases at V and 4 bases at J; junction bases unmatched: 3. The CDR3 sequence is 13 residues long. The CDR3, as DNA: TGCAGCGTTGAGCAGGGGGCTGCAGATACGCAGTATTTT. Translated, it gives CSVEQGAADTQYF.

V gene TRBV29-1 combines with J gene TRBJ2-3, with 15 bases that match TRBD2. V lost 8 bases to trimming and J lost 7 bases; unmatched junction nucleotides: 4. Germline values: CDR1 SQVTM, CDR2 ANQGSEA. The CDR3 has 13 amino acids. The CDR3 coding sequence is TGCAGCCTCGGGACTAGCGGGGGGTATACGCAGTATTTT. Translation: CSLGTSGGYTQYF.

This chain uses TRBV29-1 with TRBJ2-3; D perhaps matches TRBD1 (6 bases). The V gene lost 2 bases and the J gene lost 3 bases, with 15 bases spanning the gap. CDR1 SQVTM and CDR2 ANQGSEA come from the germline V gene. The CDR3 has 15 amino acids. For the CDR3, the DNA is TGCAGCGTTGAAAGGGGGACACAAGGGACAGATACGCAGTATTTT. Translating gives CSVERGTQGTDTQYF.

This clonotype was observed a few times. V usage is TRBV9 and J usage is TRBJ1-5; D remains unclear. V was clipped by 3 bases and J by 2 bases, with 12 bases between them. Germline V gene lookup returns CDR1 SGDLS and CDR2 YYNGEE. This CDR3 comprises 15 residues. The CDR3 DNA reads as TGTGCCAGCAGCGCAAACATAGGCGGCAATCAGCCCCAGCATTTT. Amino acids: CASSANIGGNQPQHF.

The rearrangement links TRBV7-2 to TRBJ1-1; no clear D. V lost 1 base to trimming and J lost 3 bases, with 9 bases between them. Per germline, CDR1 SGHTA and CDR2 FQGNSA. The CDR3 has 14 residues. CDR3 sequence reads: CASSLVTGYTEAFF. The CDR3 DNA sequence: TGTGCCAGCAGCTTAGTAACGGGGTACACTGAAGCTTTCTTT.

This clonotype was seen a few times. The chain combines TRBV7-2 with TRBJ2-4; the D gene is possibly TRBD2 (6 bases). This CDR3 contains 15 residues. Trimming cost V 4 bases and J 13 bases, with 23 bases left between them. Germline CDR1 is SGHTA and CDR2 is FQGNSA. The CDR3: CASSSPGLDTLEQYF. CDR3 bases: TGTGCCAGCAGCTCCCCGGGACTCGACACCCTTGAGCAGTACTTC.

This clonotype occurred a few times. The rearrangement uses TRBV9 and TRBJ2-1; D not resolved. Germline lookup yields CDR1 SGDLS and CDR2 YYNGEE. The V and J ends lost 3 bases and 9 bases respectively, with 10 bases between them. The CDR3 contains 12 residues. The chain's CDR3 is CASSGLGCEQFF. Written as DNA, the CDR3 is TGTGCCAGCAGCGGCCTAGGATGTGAGCAGTTCTTC.

The chain has TRBV6-4 and TRBJ2-1; D is perhaps TRBD1 (6 bases). The V end was cut by 3 bases, the J end by 3 bases, with 15 bases between. The CDR3 covers 16 residues. CDR1 is MRHNA and CDR2 is SNTAGT in the germline V gene. CDR3: CASSESGTNYYNEQFF. The CDR3, as DNA: TGTGCCAGCAGTGAATCCGGGACAAACTACTACAATGAGCAGTTCTTC.

The chain links TRBV4-3 to TRBJ1-5; D unclear. CDR1 is LGHNA, CDR2 YSLEER, per germline. The CDR3 loop spans 16 amino acids. The V end lost 1 base, the J end lost 4 bases, and 14 bases lay between the germline ends. The CDR3 here is CASSQGLGGGNQPQHF. DNA for the CDR3: TGCGCCAGCAGCCAAGGATTGGGAGGTGGGAATCAGCCCCAGCATTTT.

The rearrangement uses TRBV7-3 and TRBJ2-5; possible D gene TRBD1, 6 bases. The germline CDR1 and CDR2 sequences are SGHTA and FQGTGA. This CDR3 is 15 amino acids long. The ends were cut back, 8 bases at V and 3 bases at J, with 19 bases in the middle. The CDR3 reads CASSTTGLEEETQYF. CDR3 nucleotides: TGTGCCAGCTCCACGACAGGCCTGGAGGAAGAGACCCAGTACTTC.

The rearrangement links TRBV4-1 to TRBJ2-1; D is unresolved. Germline V gene data show CDR1 as MGHRA and CDR2 as YSYEKL. The ends were cut back, 4 bases at V and 2 bases at J, with 9 bases in the middle. The CDR3 length is 14 residues. CDR3 in amino acids: CASSLERAYNEQFF. The CDR3 nucleotides are TGCGCCAGCAGCCTCGAGAGAGCCTACAATGAGCAGTTCTTC.

This clonotype has a handful of counts. CDR3 sequence (DNA): TGCGCCAGCAGCCAAGAATTAGGGCCCAGCTATGGCTACACCTTC. As protein: CASSQELGPSYGYTF. The chain is built from TRBV4-3 and TRBJ1-2; D remains unclear. Looked up from germline, CDR1 is LGHNA and CDR2 is YSLEER. V gave up 0 bases and J gave up 4 bases, with 12 bases separating them. The CDR3 covers 15 residues.

A few counts support this clonotype. This chain links TRBV20-1 with TRBJ2-3; 7 nucleotides line up with TRBD2. J was trimmed by 5 bases and V by 0 bases; bases with no gene match: 8. CDR3 length: 15 residues. Looked up from germline, CDR1 is DFQATT and CDR2 is SNEGSKA (reference sequence). CDR3 amino acids: CSARDYRGSGDTQYF. The DNA for the CDR3 is TGCAGTGCTAGAGATTATCGCGGGAGTGGAGATACGCAGTATTTT.

The sample holds a few counts of this clonotype. V is TRBV5-1 and J is TRBJ2-7, with D possibly being TRBD1 (6 bases). Germline V gives CDR1 SGHRS, CDR2 YFSETQ. This CDR3 is built from 13 residues. Trimming stripped 3 bases from V and 9 bases from J, with 16 bases between. DNA for the CDR3: TGCGCCAGCAGCTGGGCCGGACAGAGTCCGCAGTACTTC. Its translation: CASSWAGQSPQYF.

The chain uses TRBV5-5 and TRBJ1-1; 9 positions match TRBD1. The germline gives CDR1 SGHKS, CDR2 YYEKEE (reference sequence). V shed 3 bases and J 6 bases; nucleotides not matched to a gene: 6. CDR3 length: 14 amino acids. The CDR3 region has the DNA TGTGCCAGCAGCTCCGGGACAGGGTTCGCTGAAGCTTTCTTT. It encodes CASSSGTGFAEAFF.

In this sample, this clonotype turned up a few times. This chain uses TRBV12-3 or TRBV12-4 with TRBJ2-1; TRBD1 matches at 9 bases. This CDR3 is 16 amino acids long. The V and J ends lost 6 bases and 3 bases, in that order; junction bases with no gene match: 9. CDR3 residues: CASSLGQGKLYNEQFF. In DNA, the CDR3 is TGTGCCAGCAGCCTCGGACAGGGGAAGCTCTACAATGAGCAGTTCTTC.

Concerning this clonotype itself: One end of the junction is discordant with germline, which a read error may explain. V is TRBV25-1 and J is TRBJ2-1; tentative D call: TRBD1 (6 bases). The CDR3 runs to 16 residues. Germline V gene lookup returns CDR1 MGHDK and CDR2 SYGVNS. CDR3 in DNA: TGCGCCAGCAGTGCTGAACCGGGACACCCCTACAATGAGCAGTTCTTC. It specifies CASSAEPGHPYNEQFF.

This clonotype was recorded only once. The rearrangement joins TRBV28 to TRBJ2-3; no definite D call. The V gene's germline CDR1 is MDHEN and CDR2 SYDVKM. This CDR3 has 15 residues. The germline V and J ends were trimmed by 5 bases and 1 base, with 13 bases remaining between them. CDR3 nucleotide sequence: TGTGCCAGCAGTATGTCCCGGCCTCGCACAGATACGCAGTATTTT. Its translation: CASSMSRPRTDTQYF.

The V call is TRBV9, the J call TRBJ1-5; D is possibly TRBD1 (5 bases). The germline CDR1 and CDR2 sequences are SGDLS and YYNGEE. V shed 2 bases and J shed 3 bases, with 15 bases lying between them. This CDR3 has 16 amino acids. The CDR3 nucleotides are TGTGCCAGCAGCGTCGGCGACAGCGGGATCAATCAGCCCCAGCATTTT. Protein: CASSVGDSGINQPQHF. The full variable domain, in which reference TRBV9 and TRBJ1-5 provide the parts outside the CDR3, is DSGVTQTPKHLITATGQRVTLRCSPRSGDLSVYWYQQSLDQGLQFLIQYYNGEERAKGNILERFSAQQFPDLHSELNLSSLELGDSALYFCASSVGDSGINQPQHFGDGTRLSIL.

The V call is TRBV7-2, the J call TRBJ2-4; possible D gene TRBD2, 7 bases. Deletions cut 7 bases from V and 7 bases from J, with 17 bases between. The CDR3 loop spans 14 amino acids. Germline assignment: CDR1 SGHTA and CDR2 FQGNSA. The CDR3 region is CASTEQGGSNIQYF. Written as DNA, the CDR3 is TGTGCCAGCACCGAACAGGGAGGGAGTAACATTCAGTACTTC.